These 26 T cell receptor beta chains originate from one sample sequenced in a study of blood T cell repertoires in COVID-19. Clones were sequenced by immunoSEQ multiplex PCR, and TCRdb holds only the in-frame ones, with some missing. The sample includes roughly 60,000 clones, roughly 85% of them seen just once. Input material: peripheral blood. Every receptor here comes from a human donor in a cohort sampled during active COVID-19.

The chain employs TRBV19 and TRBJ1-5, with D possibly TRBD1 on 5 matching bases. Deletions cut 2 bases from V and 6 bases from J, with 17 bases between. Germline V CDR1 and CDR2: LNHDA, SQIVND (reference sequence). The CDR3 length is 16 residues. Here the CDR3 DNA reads TGTGCCAGTAGTATATTGGGCTCCTTGGGACTTCAGCCCCAGCATTTT. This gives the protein CASSILGSLGLQPQHF.

The CDR3 is CASSPRRETQYF. CDR3 nucleotides: TGTGCCAGCTCACCACGGAGGGAGACCCAGTACTTC. The V gene is TRBV18, the J gene TRBJ2-5, with a possible D match to TRBD2 (5 bases). Trimming took 1 base from V and 5 from J, leaving 5 bases between them. CDR1 is KGHSH, CDR2 LQKENI, per germline. The CDR3 spans 12 residues.

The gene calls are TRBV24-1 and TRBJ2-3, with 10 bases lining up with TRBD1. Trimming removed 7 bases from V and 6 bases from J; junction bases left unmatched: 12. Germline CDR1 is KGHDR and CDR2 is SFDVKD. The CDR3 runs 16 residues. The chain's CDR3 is CATSPTRTGGADTQYF. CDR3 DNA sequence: TGTGCCACCAGCCCCACTAGGACAGGGGGGGCGGATACGCAGTATTTT.

In DNA, the CDR3 is TGCGCCAGCAGCCACCCATCCGATCGGCTAGCGGGGGGGAATGAGCAGTTCTTC. It codes for CASSHPSDRLAGGNEQFF. The genes are TRBV4-1 and TRBJ2-1; 12 bases are a match to TRBD2. This CDR3 spans 18 amino acids. In germline, CDR1 is MGHRA, CDR2 YSYEKL. V lost 3 bases to trimming and J lost 7 bases; unmatched junction nucleotides: 13.

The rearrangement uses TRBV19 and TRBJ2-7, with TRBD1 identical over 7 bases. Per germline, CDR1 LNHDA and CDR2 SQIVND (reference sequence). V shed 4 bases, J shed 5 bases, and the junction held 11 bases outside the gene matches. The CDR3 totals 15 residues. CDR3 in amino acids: CASSTGDRAINEQYF. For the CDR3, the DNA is TGTGCCAGTAGTACCGGGGACAGAGCCATCAACGAGCAGTACTTC.

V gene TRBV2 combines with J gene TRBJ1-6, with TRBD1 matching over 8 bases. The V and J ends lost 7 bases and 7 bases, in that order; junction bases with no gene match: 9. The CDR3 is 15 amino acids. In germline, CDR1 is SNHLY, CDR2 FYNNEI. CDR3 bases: TGTGCCAGCAAGGACAGGGTGCCGAGGAATTCACCCCTCCACTTT. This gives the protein CASKDRVPRNSPLHF.

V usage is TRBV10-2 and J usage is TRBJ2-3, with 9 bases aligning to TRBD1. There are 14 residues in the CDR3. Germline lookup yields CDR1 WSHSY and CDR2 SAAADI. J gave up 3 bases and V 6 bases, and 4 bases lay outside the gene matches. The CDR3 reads CASSQTGGTDTQYF. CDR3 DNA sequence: TGCGCCAGCAGCCAGACAGGGGGTACAGATACGCAGTATTTT.

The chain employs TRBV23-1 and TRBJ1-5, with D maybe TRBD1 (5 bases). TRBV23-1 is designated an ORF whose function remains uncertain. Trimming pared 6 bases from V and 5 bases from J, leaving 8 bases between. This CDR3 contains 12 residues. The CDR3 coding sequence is TGCGCCAGCAGGGGGCAAGATCAGCCCCAGCATTTT. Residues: CASRGQDQPQHF.

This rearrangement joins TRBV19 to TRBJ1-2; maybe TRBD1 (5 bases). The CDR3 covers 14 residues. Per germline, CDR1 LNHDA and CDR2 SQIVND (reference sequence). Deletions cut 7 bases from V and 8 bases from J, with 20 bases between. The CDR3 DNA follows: TGTGCCAGTAAGACCGGGGGTGATTCGGGAGGCTACACCTTC. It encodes CASKTGGDSGGYTF.

CDR3 amino acids: CAISDRGASPYGYTF. CDR3 in DNA: TGTGCCATCAGTGACAGGGGGGCTTCCCCCTATGGCTACACCTTC. The chain links TRBV10-3 to TRBJ1-2; TRBD1 agrees at 7 bases. After removal of 3 bases from V and 4 bases from J, the junction contained 8 bases not matched to a gene. Germline V lookup: CDR1 ENHRY, CDR2 SYGVKD. The CDR3 consists of 15 residues.

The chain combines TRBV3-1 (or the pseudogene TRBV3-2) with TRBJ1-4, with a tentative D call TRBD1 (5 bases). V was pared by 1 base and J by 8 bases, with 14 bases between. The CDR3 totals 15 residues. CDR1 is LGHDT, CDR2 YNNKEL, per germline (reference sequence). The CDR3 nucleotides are TGTGCCAGCAGCCAAGGCCCCAGGGCATGGGAAAAACTGTTTTTT. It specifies CASSQGPRAWEKLFF.

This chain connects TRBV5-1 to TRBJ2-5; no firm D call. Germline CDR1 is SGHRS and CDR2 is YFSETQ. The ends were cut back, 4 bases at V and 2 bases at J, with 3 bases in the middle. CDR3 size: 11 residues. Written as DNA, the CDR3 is TGCGCCAGCAGCCAGCAAGAGACCCAGTACTTC. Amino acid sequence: CASSQQETQYF.

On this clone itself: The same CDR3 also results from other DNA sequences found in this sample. The CDR3 DNA reads TGTGCCAGCAGCTCGGGACTAGCGGGAGGCACAGATACGCAGTATTTT. It yields the protein CASSSGLAGGTDTQYF. The chain combines TRBV7-9 with TRBJ2-3; 14 bases line up with TRBD2. The CDR3 consists of 16 residues. Looked up from germline, CDR1 is SEHNR and CDR2 is FQNEAQ (reference sequence). After removal of 4 bases from V and 1 base from J, the junction contained 1 base not matched to a gene. Full variable domain (outside the CDR3, taken from reference TRBV7-9 and TRBJ2-3): DTGVSQNPRHKITKRGQNVTFRCDPISEHNRLYWYRQTLGQGPEFLTYFQNEAQLEKSRLLSDRFSAERPKGSFSTLEIQRTEQGDSAMYLCASSSGLAGGTDTQYFGPGTRLTVL.

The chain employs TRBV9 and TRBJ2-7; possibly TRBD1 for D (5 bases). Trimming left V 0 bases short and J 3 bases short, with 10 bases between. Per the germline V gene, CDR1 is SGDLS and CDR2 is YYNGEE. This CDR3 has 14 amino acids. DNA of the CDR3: TGTGCCAGCAGCGTAGGAGACAGATTCTACGAGCAGTACTTC. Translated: CASSVGDRFYEQYF.

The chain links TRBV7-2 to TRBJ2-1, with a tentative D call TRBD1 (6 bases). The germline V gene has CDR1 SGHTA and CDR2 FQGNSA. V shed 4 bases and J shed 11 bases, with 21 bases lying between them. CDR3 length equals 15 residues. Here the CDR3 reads CASSSGVAFYAKQFF. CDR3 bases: TGTGCCAGCAGCTCAGGGGTTGCTTTTTATGCGAAGCAGTTCTTC.

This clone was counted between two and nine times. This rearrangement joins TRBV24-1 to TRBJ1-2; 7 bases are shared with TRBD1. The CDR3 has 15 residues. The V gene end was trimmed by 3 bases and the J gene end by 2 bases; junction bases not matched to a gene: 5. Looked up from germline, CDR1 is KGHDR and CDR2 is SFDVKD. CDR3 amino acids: CATSDPGRGNYGYTF. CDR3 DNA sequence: TGTGCCACCAGTGATCCCGGCAGGGGGAACTATGGCTACACCTTC.

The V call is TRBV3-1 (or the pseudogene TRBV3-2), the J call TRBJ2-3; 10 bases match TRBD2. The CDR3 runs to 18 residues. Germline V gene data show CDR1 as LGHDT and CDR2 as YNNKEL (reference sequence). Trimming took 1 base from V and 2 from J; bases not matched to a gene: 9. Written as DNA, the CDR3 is TGTGCCAGCAGCCAAGGAGTTGGTAGCGGGGGGTACACAGATACGCAGTATTTT. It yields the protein CASSQGVGSGGYTDTQYF.

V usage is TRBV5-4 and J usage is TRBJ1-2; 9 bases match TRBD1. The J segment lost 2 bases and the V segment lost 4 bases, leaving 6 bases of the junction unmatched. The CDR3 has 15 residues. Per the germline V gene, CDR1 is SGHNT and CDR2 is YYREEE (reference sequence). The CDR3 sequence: CASSGRDRDNYGYTF. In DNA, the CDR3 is TGTGCCAGCAGCGGAAGGGACAGGGACAACTATGGCTACACCTTC.

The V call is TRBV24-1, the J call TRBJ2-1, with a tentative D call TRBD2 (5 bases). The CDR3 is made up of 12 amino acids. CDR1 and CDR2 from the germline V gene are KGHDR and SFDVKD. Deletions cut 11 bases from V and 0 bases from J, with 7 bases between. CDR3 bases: TGTGCCATAGGGAGCTCCTACAATGAGCAGTTCTTC. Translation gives CAIGSSYNEQFF.

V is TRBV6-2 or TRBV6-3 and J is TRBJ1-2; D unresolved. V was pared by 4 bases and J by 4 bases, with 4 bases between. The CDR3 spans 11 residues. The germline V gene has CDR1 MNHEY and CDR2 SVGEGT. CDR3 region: CASSLIYGYTF. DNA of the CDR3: TGTGCCAGCAGTTTAATCTATGGCTACACCTTC.

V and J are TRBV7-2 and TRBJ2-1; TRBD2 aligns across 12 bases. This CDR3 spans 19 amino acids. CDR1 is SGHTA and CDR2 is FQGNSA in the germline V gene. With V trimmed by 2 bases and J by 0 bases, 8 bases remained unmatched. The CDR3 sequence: CASSLRLAGGPSSYNEQFF. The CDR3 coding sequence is TGTGCCAGCAGCTTAAGGCTAGCGGGGGGGCCGAGCTCCTACAATGAGCAGTTCTTC.

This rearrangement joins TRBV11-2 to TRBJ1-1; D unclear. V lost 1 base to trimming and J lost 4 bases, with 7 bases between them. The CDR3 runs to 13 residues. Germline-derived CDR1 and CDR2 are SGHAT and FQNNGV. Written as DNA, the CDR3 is TGTGCCAGCAGCTTAGGTACGGGCACTGAAGCTTTCTTT. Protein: CASSLGTGTEAFF.

The DNA for the CDR3 is TGTGCCTGGAGTGTACTCGGGGACGAGCAGTACTTC. Protein: CAWSVLGDEQYF. The chain uses TRBV30 and TRBJ2-7; tentatively, D is TRBD2 (5 bases). V shed 0 bases and J shed 5 bases, with 8 bases lying between them. The CDR3 consists of 12 residues. The germline CDR1 and CDR2 sequences are GTSNPN and SVGIG (reference sequence).

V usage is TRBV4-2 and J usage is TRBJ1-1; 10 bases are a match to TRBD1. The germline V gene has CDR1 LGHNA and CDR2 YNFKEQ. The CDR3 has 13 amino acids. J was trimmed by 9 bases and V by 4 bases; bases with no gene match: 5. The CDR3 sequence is CASSPGQGVKAFF. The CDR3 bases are TGTGCCAGCAGCCCTGGACAGGGGGTTAAAGCTTTCTTT.

The CDR3 DNA reads as TGTGCCAGCAGTTTCCGGACTAGTCAAGAGACCCAGTACTTC. Encoded protein: CASSFRTSQETQYF. This chain connects TRBV27 to TRBJ2-5, with 7 bases lining up with TRBD2. Germline-derived CDR1 and CDR2 are MNHEY and SMNVEV (reference sequence). The CDR3 spans 14 residues. The trim removed 3 bases at V and 2 bases at J, leaving 3 bases unmatched.

As DNA, the CDR3 is TGTGCCACCAGTGATTCCCCCGGGACAGGGTCGGCAAATGAGCAGTTCTTC. It encodes CATSDSPGTGSANEQFF. The V gene is TRBV24-1, the J gene TRBJ2-1; the match to TRBD1 covers 9 bases. CDR3 length: 17 residues. Germline CDR1 is KGHDR and CDR2 is SFDVKD. The junction had 11 bases not matched to a gene; V was cut back by 2 bases and J by 7 bases.